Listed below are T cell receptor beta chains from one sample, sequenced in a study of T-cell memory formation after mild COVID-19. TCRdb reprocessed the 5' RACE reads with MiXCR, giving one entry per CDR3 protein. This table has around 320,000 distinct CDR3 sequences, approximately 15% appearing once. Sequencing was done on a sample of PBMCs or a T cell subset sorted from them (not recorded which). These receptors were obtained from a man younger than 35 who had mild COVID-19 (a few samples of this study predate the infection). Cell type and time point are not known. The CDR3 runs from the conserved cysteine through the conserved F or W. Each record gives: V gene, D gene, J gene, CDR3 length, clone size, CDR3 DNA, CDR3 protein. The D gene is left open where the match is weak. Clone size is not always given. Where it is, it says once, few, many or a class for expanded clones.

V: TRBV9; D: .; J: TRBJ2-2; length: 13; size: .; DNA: TGTGCCAGCAGCCCAGCGAGCAGATGGGAGCTGTTTTTT; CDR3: CASSPASRWELFF
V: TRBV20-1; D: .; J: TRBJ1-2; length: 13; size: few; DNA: TGCAGTGCTCAGGACCCCTTATGGGATGGCTACACCTTC; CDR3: CSAQDPLWDGYTF
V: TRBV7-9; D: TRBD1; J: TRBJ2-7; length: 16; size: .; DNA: TGTGCCAGCAGCTGGAGGCCCGGGACAGGGCCCGACGAGCAGTACTTC; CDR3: CASSWRPGTGPDEQYF
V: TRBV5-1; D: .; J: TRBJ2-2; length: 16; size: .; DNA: TGCGCCAGCAGCGGGGGCTTGATAGTAAACACCGGGGAGCTGTTTTTT; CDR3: CASSGGLIVNTGELFF
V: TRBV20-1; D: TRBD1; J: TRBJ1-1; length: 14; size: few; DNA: TGCAGTGCTAGGGACAGGTTCATGAACACTGAAGCTTTCTTT; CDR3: CSARDRFMNTEAFF
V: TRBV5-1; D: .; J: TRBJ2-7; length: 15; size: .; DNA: TGCGCCAGCAGCTTCTACACCGGGACATCCCGCGAGCAGTACTTC; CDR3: CASSFYTGTSREQYF
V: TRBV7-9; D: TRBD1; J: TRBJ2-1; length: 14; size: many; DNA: TGTGCCAGCAGATGGACCGAGGGGGCGAATGAGCAGTTCTTC; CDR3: CASRWTEGANEQFF
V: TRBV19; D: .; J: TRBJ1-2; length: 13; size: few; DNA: TGTGCCAGTAGTATAAGAGCTAACTATGGCTACACCTTC; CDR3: CASSIRANYGYTF
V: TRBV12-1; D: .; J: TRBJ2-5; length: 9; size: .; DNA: TGTGCCAGCAGCGGCCCTAGGTACTTC; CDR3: CASSGPRYF
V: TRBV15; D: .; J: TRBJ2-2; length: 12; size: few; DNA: TGTGCCACCAGCAGAGATTTCGGGGAGCTGTTTTTT; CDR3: CATSRDFGELFF
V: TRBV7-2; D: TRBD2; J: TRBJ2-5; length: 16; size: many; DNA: TGTGCCAGCAGCTACCCCCGGCAGGGAGGGTCCGAGACCCAGTACTTC; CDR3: CASSYPRQGGSETQYF
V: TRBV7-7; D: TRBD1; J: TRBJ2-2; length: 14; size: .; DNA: TGTGCCAGCACACAGGGGTCGGACACCGGGGAGCTGTTTTTT; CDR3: CASTQGSDTGELFF
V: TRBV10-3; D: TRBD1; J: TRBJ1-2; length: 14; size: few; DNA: TGTGCCATCAGATCCGGACAGGGCAACTATGGCTACACCTTC; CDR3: CAIRSGQGNYGYTF
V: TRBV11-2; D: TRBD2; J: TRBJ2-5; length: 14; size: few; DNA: TGTGCCAGCAGCTTAAACGGGGGGGGAGAGACCCAGTACTTC; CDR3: CASSLNGGGETQYF
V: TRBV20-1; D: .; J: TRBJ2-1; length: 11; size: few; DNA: TGCAGTGCTAGACATCCCATTGAGCAGTTCTTC; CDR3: CSARHPIEQFF
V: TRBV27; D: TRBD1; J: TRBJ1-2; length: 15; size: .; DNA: TGTGCCAGCAGTTCGGGGACAGGGATGACCTATGGCTACACCTTC; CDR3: CASSSGTGMTYGYTF
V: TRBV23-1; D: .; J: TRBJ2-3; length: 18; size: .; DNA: TGCGCCAGCAGTCTCCTGGCCATCCGGGCAGGCTCCACAGATACGCAGTATTTT; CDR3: CASSLLAIRAGSTDTQYF
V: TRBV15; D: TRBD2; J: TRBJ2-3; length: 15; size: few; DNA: TGTGCCACCAGCAGAGAAACTAGCGGGGGGTATACGCAGTATTTT; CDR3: CATSRETSGGYTQYF
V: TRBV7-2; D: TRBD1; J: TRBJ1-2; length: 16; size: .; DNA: TGTGCCAGCAGCCCGGGACAGGGGATATCGTATCATGGCTACACCTTC; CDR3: CASSPGQGISYHGYTF
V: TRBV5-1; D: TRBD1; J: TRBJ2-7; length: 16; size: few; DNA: TGCGCCAGCAGCTCGGGAACCGGGACAGGGACCCACGAGCAGTACTTC; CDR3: CASSSGTGTGTHEQYF
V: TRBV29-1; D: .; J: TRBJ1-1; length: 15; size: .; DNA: TGCAGCGTTGTTACTTCGGGGGCCGGGGGCACTGAAGCTTTCTTT; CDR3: CSVVTSGAGGTEAFF
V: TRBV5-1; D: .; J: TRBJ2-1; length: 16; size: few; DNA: TGCGCCAGCAGCGTAGGCGTTAGAGCAGGGGAAGGTGAGCAGTTCTTC; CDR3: CASSVGVRAGEGEQFF
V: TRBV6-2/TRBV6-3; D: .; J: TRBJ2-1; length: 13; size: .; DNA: TGTGCCAGCAGATCTGAGGGTTGGAATGAGCAGTTCTTC; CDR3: CASRSEGWNEQFF
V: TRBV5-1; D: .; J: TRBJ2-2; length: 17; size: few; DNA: TGCGCCAGCAGCCCGAACCCTACAGGGATCAACACCGGGGAGCTGTTTTTT; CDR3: CASSPNPTGINTGELFF
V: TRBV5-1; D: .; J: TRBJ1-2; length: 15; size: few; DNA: TGCGCCAGCAGCGGGTCGACTCTCTTCTCATATGGCTACACCTTC; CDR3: CASSGSTLFSYGYTF
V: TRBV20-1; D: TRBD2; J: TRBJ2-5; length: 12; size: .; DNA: TGCAGTGCCAGACCGGGGGGTGAGACCCAGTACTTC; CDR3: CSARPGGETQYF
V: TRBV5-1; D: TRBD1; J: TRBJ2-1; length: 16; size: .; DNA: TGCGCCAGCAGCAGACGTGGGACAGAAACCAACAATGAGCAGTTCTTC; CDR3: CASSRRGTETNNEQFF
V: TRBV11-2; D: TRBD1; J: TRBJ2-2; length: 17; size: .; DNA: TGTGCCAGCAGCTCCTTCCGGGACAGGGGTCGCACCGGGGAGCTGTTTTTT; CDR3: CASSSFRDRGRTGELFF
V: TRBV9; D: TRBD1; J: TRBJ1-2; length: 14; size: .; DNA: TGTGCCAGCAGGTCAGGACAGGGCGAGGCTGGCTACACCTTC; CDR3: CASRSGQGEAGYTF
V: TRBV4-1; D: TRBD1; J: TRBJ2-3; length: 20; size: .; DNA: TGCGCCAGCAGTCCAGCTACCGGACAGGGTAGGGTTGGAAGCACAGATACGCAGTATTTT; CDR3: CASSPATGQGRVGSTDTQYF
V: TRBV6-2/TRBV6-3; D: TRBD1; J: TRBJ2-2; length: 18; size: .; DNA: TGTGCCAGCAGCGTATCCCCCACGGACAGGGTGGACACCGGGGAGCTGTTTTTT; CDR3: CASSVSPTDRVDTGELFF
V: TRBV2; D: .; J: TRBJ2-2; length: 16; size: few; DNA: TGTGCCAGCAGTGCCCAGGGGCCTTCGAACACCGGGGAGCTGTTTTTT; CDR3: CASSAQGPSNTGELFF
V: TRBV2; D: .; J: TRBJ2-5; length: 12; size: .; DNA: TGTGCCAGCAGTGGACGACGAGAGACCCAGTACTTC; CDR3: CASSGRRETQYF
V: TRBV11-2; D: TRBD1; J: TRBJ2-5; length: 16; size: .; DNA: TGTGCCAGCAGCCACCTAGGGACAGGGTTATCAGAGACCCAGTACTTC; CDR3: CASSHLGTGLSETQYF
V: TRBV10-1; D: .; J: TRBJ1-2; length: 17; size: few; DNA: TGCGCCAGCAGTGAGTCGAAGGGGGTAAAGGGCTCCTATGGCTACACCTTC; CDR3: CASSESKGVKGSYGYTF
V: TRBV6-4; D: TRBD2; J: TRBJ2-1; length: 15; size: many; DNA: TGTGCCAGCAGTGACACTAGCGGCTCCTACAATGAGCAGTTCTTC; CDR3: CASSDTSGSYNEQFF
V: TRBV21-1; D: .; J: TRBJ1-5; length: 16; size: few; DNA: TGTGCCAGCTACGTCCCGCGGACCCAAGGATTGGAGCCCCAGCATTTT; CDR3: CASYVPRTQGLEPQHF
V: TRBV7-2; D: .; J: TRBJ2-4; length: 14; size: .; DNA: TGTGCCAGCAGCTTATATCGCCAGGGGACGATCCTGGACTTC; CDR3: CASSLYRQGTILDF
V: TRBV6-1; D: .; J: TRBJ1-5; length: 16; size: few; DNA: TGTGCCAGCAGCGCCCCGGGGGGTTATAGCAATCAGCCCCAGCATTTT; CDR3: CASSAPGGYSNQPQHF
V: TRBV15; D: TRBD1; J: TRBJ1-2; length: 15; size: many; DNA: TGTGCCACCAGCAGGCGGGACAGGGAGATATATGGCTACACCTTC; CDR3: CATSRRDREIYGYTF
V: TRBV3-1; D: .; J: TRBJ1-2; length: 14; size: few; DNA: TGTGCCAGCAGCCAACGGGGCTATGACTATGGCTACACCTTC; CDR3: CASSQRGYDYGYTF
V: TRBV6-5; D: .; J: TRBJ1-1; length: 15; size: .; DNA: TGTGCCAGCAGTTACTCGCAAGATACGGACACTGAAGCTTTCTTT; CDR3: CASSYSQDTDTEAFF
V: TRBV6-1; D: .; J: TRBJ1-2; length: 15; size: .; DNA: TGTGCCAGCAGTCCGGGGCCGGGGTCATTCTATGGCTACACCTTC; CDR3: CASSPGPGSFYGYTF
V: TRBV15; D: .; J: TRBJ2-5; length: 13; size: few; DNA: TGTGCCACCAGCAGAGTGGTCGAAGAGACCCAGTACTTC; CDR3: CATSRVVEETQYF
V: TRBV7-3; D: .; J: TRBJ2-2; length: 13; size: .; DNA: TGTGCCAGCAGCACCGGGTGGACCGGGGAGCTGTTTTTT; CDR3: CASSTGWTGELFF
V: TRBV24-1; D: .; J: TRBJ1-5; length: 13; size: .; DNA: TGTGCCACCAGTGATTTGCCCAATCAGCCCCAGCATTTT; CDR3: CATSDLPNQPQHF
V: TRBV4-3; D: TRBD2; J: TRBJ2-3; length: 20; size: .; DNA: TGCGCCAGCAGCCAAGATGCTACGCTTTTCCAGCGGGGGGCGTCGGATACGCAGTATTTT; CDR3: CASSQDATLFQRGASDTQYF
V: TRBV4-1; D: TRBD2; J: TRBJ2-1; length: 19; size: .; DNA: TGCGCCAGCAGCCCGGGACTAGCGGGGGGACGAAAGTTATACAATGAGCAGTTCTTC; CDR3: CASSPGLAGGRKLYNEQFF
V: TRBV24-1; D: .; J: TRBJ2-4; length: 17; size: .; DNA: TGTGCCACCAGTGATCTGGCCGGCCCGTTAGCCAAAAACATTCAGTACTTC; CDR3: CATSDLAGPLAKNIQYF